The 22 T cell receptor beta chains in this list originate from one sample, sequenced in a study of T cell repertoires and HLA-DP antigens. TCRdb's table, derived via immunoSEQ multiplex PCR, lists solely in-frame clones and lacks some. Of over 100,000 clones detected, 80% to 95% appear once; the ten largest clones hold around 0.3%. Their antigens are not known. What was sequenced was CD4+ T cells from PBMCs. All receptors derive from a woman younger than 30 in good health and CMV-seronegative.

The chain couples TRBV7-3 to TRBJ2-1, with D possibly matching TRBD2 (6 bases). This CDR3 has 15 amino acids. V lost 1 base and J 9 bases, leaving 16 bases between the germline ends. From germline, CDR1 is SGHTA and CDR2 FQGTGA. The CDR3 reads CASSLMNSRGGEQFF. DNA of the CDR3: TGTGCCAGCAGCTTAATGAATAGCCGGGGAGGTGAGCAGTTCTTC. The whole variable domain, filled in from reference TRBV7-3 and TRBJ2-1, reads GAGVSQTPSNKVTEKGKYVELRCDPISGHTALYWYRQSLGQGPEFLIYFQGTGAADDSGLPNDRFFAVRPEGSVSTLKIQRTERGDSAVYLCASSLMNSRGGEQFFGPGTRLTVL.

This clone has a single count. The chain recombines TRBV6-1 with TRBJ2-7; possible D gene TRBD1, 5 bases. The CDR3 sequence is 15 residues long. The germline V gene encodes CDR1 MNHNS and CDR2 SASEGT. V was shortened by 1 base and J by 4 bases, with 14 bases between the two germline ends. The DNA for the CDR3 is TGTGCCAGCAGTGAAGGCAGGGTAAGCCGGTACGAGCAGTACGTC. Its protein product is CASSEGRVSRYEQYV.

The CDR3 bases are TGTGCCAGCAGCCCCGGGACTAGCGGGGCAGAGACCCAGTACTTC. Translated: CASSPGTSGAETQYF. The gene calls are TRBV7-9 and TRBJ2-5; 13 positions agree with TRBD2. V lost 5 bases, J lost 4 bases, and 4 bases stayed unmatched. The CDR3 spans 15 residues. CDR1 is SEHNR and CDR2 is FQNEAQ in the germline V gene (reference sequence).

The chain is built from TRBV5-1 and TRBJ1-2; TRBD1 might be the D (6 bases). The V end lost 4 bases, the J end lost 1 base, and 14 bases lay between the germline ends. This CDR3 has 15 residues. Per germline, CDR1 SGHRS and CDR2 YFSETQ. This chain's CDR3 is CASSPRGDNNYGYTF. The DNA for the CDR3 is TGCGCCAGCAGCCCAAGGGGGGACAATAACTATGGCTACACCTTC.

The chain is built from TRBV5-5 and TRBJ2-3; D may be TRBD1 (6 bases). CDR1 and CDR2 from the germline V gene are SGHKS and YYEKEE (reference sequence). The CDR3 extends over 13 amino acids. V lost 1 base and J lost 4, with 7 bases in between. Here the CDR3 DNA reads TGTGCCAGCAGCTTGACAGGGTCAGATACGCAGTATTTT. As protein: CASSLTGSDTQYF.

The chain joins TRBV5-1 to TRBJ2-3, with D possibly matching TRBD2 (5 bases). V lost 0 bases to trimming and J lost 0 bases, with 11 bases between them. The CDR3 is 16 amino acids. Germline loops: CDR1 SGHRS, CDR2 YFSETQ. CDR3 loop: CASSLASGSSTDTQYF. CDR3 sequence (DNA): TGCGCCAGCAGCTTGGCCTCGGGGTCTAGCACAGATACGCAGTATTTT.

This chain connects TRBV12-5 to TRBJ1-1, with D perhaps TRBD1 (5 bases). Looked up from germline, CDR1 is LGHNT and CDR2 is FRNRAP. The CDR3 has 14 amino acids. V lost 3 bases to trimming and J lost 0 bases, with 8 bases between them. CDR3 bases: TGTGCTAGTGGTTTTGGGGGAATGAACACTGAAGCTTTCTTT. Translated: CASGFGGMNTEAFF.

The chain combines TRBV2 with TRBJ1-5; weak D call: TRBD1 (6 bases). Trimming shortened V by 6 bases and J by 5 bases, and 11 bases separated the two germline ends. Germline V gene lookup returns CDR1 SNHLY and CDR2 FYNNEI. CDR3 length: 13 amino acids. CDR3 nucleotides: TGTGCCAGCAGCCAGGGGAATTATCAGCCCCAGCATTTT. It specifies CASSQGNYQPQHF.

This clone came up once. The CDR3 is CASPGTEYGYTF. CDR3 nucleotide sequence: TGTGCCAGCCCCGGGACAGAATATGGCTACACCTTC. This chain links TRBV7-9 with TRBJ1-2; 7 bases align to TRBD1. The V and J ends lost 8 bases and 5 bases, in that order; junction bases with no gene match: 5. This CDR3 comprises 12 residues. Germline V gives CDR1 SEHNR, CDR2 FQNEAQ (reference sequence). Filled out from reference TRBV7-9 and TRBJ1-2, the complete variable domain reads DTGVSQNPRHKITKRGQNVTFRCDPISEHNRLYWYRQTLGQGPEFLTYFQNEAQLEKSRLLSDRFSAERPKGSFSTLEIQRTEQGDSAMYLCASPGTEYGYTFGSGTRLTVV.

This chain uses TRBV7-9 with TRBJ1-1; no firm D call. Per germline, CDR1 SEHNR and CDR2 FQNEAQ (reference sequence). The CDR3 contains 15 residues. Trimming took 5 bases from V and 0 from J, leaving 13 bases between them. The CDR3 here is CASSPRGQMNTEAFF. DNA for the CDR3: TGTGCCAGCAGCCCCCGCGGCCAGATGAACACTGAAGCTTTCTTT.

For the CDR3, the DNA is TGTGCCAGCAGTGATGGTCCGGACAGGGGTTATTCACCCCTCCACTTT. Its protein product is CASSDGPDRGYSPLHF. The rearrangement links TRBV25-1 to TRBJ1-6; 9 bases match TRBD1. V shed 3 bases and J 8 bases; nucleotides not matched to a gene: 8. The CDR3 is 16 residues long. Looked up from germline, CDR1 is MGHDK and CDR2 is SYGVNS.

This chain connects TRBV7-8 to TRBJ2-2; unclear D gene. V gave up 6 bases and J gave up 2 bases, with 16 bases separating them. CDR3 length equals 16 residues. CDR1 is SGHVS and CDR2 is FQNEAQ in the germline V gene. CDR3 nucleotide sequence: TGTGCCAGCAGTTCTATCACAAGGGATAACACCGGGGAGCTGTTTTTT. Translation: CASSSITRDNTGELFF.

This clone was recorded only once. The chain uses TRBV11-3 and TRBJ2-1; TRBD1 aligns across 7 bases. Per the germline V gene, CDR1 is SGHNT and CDR2 is YENEEA. The CDR3 runs 18 residues. The ends lost 5 bases at V and 1 base at J; junction bases unmatched: 14. The CDR3 protein is CASSPYAQGRGSYNEQFF. For the CDR3, the DNA is TGTGCCAGCAGCCCTTACGCCCAGGGCAGGGGGTCCTACAATGAGCAGTTCTTC.

The genes are TRBV7-7 and TRBJ2-3, with a weak D call TRBD2 (6 bases). Germline V lookup: CDR1 SSHAT, CDR2 FNYEAQ (reference sequence). CDR3 length: 12 amino acids. For the CDR3, the DNA is TGTGCTAGCTCACCCGGGGGTTATACGCAGTATTTT. Protein sequence: CASSPGGYTQYF.

The chain links TRBV4-2 to TRBJ1-1; D ambiguous. The germline gives CDR1 LGHNA, CDR2 YNFKEQ. V gave up 0 bases and J gave up 1 base, with 9 bases separating them. The length of the CDR3 is 15 residues. The CDR3 DNA reads TGTGCCAGCAGCCAAGAGGGATCGAGGAACACTGAAGCTTTCTTT. As protein: CASSQEGSRNTEAFF.

With respect to this clone: One end of the junction does not line up with germline, which may come from a read error. The chain is built from TRBV5-1 and TRBJ2-2; D is possibly TRBD1 (5 bases). The CDR3 is 14 amino acids. CDR1 is SGHRS and CDR2 is YFSETQ in the germline V gene. The DNA of the CDR3 is TGTGCCAGCAGCTTGTTAGGGGACACCGGGGAGCTGTTTTTT. Protein: CASSLLGDTGELFF. The whole variable domain, filled in from reference TRBV5-1 and TRBJ2-2, reads KAGVTQTPRYLIKTRGQQVTLSCSPISGHRSVSWYQQTPGQGLQFLFEYFSETQRNKGNFPGRFSGRQFSNSRSEMNVSTLELGDSALYLCASSLLGDTGELFFGEGSRLTVL.

The chain carries TRBV5-4 and TRBJ2-1; no firm D call. There are 15 residues in the CDR3. Germline values: CDR1 SGHNT, CDR2 YYREEE (reference sequence). V lost 1 base and J lost 3, with 11 bases in between. The CDR3 nucleotides are TGTGCCAGCAGCTTGCCACCGTTGGGCTACAATGAGCAGTTCTTC. Its translation: CASSLPPLGYNEQFF.

In this sample, this clone turned up once. This CDR3 reads CASSHPTGFDGYTF. The CDR3 DNA is TGCGCCAGCAGCCACCCGACAGGGTTCGATGGCTACACCTTC. The chain employs TRBV5-1 and TRBJ1-2; the match to TRBD1 covers 7 bases. Looked up from germline, CDR1 is SGHRS and CDR2 is YFSETQ. CDR3 length: 14 residues. V dropped 4 bases and J dropped 6; count of bases not matched to a gene: 9.

In DNA form, the CDR3 reads TGTGCCAGCAGTTACTCGGATGCCGGAATGTACTTC. It specifies CASSYSDAGMYF. The chain combines TRBV6-6 with TRBJ2-4; D uncertain. Germline values: CDR1 MNHNY, CDR2 SVGAGI (reference sequence). Trimming left V 0 bases short and J 15 bases short, with 12 bases between. The CDR3 is 12 amino acids.

This clone was seen a single time. This chain joins TRBV6-5 and TRBJ2-1; 8 bases are a match to TRBD1. Germline V gene lookup returns CDR1 MNHEY and CDR2 SVGAGI. V trimming: 5 bases; J trimming: 2 bases; junction bases outside the gene matches: 2. The CDR3 contains 14 residues. Written as DNA, the CDR3 is TGTGCCAGCAGTAAGGACAGGGCCTACAATGAGCAGTTCTTC. It yields the protein CASSKDRAYNEQFF.

This chain joins TRBV7-9 and TRBJ2-5; 9 nucleotides match TRBD2. Looked up from germline, CDR1 is SEHNR and CDR2 is FQNEAQ (reference sequence). The CDR3 extends over 15 amino acids. J gave up 3 bases and V 3 bases, and 5 bases lay outside the gene matches. The CDR3 nucleotides read TGTGCCAGCAGCTTTTGGCGGGGGGGCGAAGAGACCCAGTACTTC. Amino acid sequence: CASSFWRGGEETQYF.

This clone appeared a single time. The J gene is TRBJ2-3, the V gene TRBV5-1; D call uncertain. CDR1 is SGHRS, CDR2 YFSETQ, per germline. The CDR3 spans 16 residues. Trimming shortened V by 0 bases and J by 0 bases, and 11 bases separated the two germline ends. The CDR3 region has the DNA TGCGCCAGCAGCTTGGGAGTACAGTCTAGCACAGATACGCAGTATTTT. This sequence encodes CASSLGVQSSTDTQYF. Full variable domain (rest looked up from reference TRBV5-1 and TRBJ2-3): KAGVTQTPRYLIKTRGQQVTLSCSPISGHRSVSWYQQTPGQGLQFLFEYFSETQRNKGNFPGRFSGRQFSNSRSEMNVSTLELGDSALYLCASSLGVQSSTDTQYFGPGTRLTVL.